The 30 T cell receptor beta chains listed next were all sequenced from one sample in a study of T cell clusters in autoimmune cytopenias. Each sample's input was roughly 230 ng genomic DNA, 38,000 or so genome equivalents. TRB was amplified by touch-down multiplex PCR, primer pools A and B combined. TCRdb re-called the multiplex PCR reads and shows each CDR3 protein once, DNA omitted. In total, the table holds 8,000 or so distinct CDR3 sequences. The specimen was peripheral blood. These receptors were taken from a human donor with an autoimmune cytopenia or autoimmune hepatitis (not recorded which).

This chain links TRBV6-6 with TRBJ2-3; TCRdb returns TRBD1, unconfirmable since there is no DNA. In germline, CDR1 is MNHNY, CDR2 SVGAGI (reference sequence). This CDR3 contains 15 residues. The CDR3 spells CASSPQGIESDTQYF.

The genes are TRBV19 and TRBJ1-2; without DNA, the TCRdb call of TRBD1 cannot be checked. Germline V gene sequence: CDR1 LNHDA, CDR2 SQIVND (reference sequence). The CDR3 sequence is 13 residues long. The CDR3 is CASSIVGDDGYTF. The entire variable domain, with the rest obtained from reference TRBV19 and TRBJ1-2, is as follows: DGGITQSPKYLFRKEGQNVTLSCEQNLNHDAMYWYRQDPGQGLRLIYYSQIVNDFQKGDIAEGYSVSREKKESFPLTVTSAQKNPTAFYLCASSIVGDDGYTFGSGTRLTVV.

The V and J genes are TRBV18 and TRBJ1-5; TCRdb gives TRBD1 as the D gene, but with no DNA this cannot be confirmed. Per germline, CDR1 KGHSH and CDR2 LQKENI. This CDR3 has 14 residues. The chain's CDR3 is CASSPAGQGQPQHF.

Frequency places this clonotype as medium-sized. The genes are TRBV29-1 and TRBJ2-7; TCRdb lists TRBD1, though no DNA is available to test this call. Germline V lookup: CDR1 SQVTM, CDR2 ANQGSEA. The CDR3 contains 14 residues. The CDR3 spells CSVVDGTGPYEQYF.

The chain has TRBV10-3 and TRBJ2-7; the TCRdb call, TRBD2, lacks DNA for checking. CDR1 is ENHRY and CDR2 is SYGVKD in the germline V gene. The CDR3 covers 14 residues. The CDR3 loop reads CAISVGREAHEQYF.

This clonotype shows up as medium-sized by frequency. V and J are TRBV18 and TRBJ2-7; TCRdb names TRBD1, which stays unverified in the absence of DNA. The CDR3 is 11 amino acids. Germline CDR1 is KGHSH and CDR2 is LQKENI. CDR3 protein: CASSQGGEQYF.

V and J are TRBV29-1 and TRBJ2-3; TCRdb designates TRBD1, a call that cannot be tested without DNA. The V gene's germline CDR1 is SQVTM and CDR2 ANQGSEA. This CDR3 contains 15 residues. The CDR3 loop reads CSVDFEGIGTDTQYF.

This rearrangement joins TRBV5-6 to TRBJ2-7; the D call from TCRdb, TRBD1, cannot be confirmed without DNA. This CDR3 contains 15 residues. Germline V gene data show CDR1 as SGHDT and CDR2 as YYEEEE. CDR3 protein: CASSPRGGGSYEQYF.

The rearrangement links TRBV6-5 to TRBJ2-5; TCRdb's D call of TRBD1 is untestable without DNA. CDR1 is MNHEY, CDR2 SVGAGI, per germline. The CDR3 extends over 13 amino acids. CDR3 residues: CASRHGTVETQYF.

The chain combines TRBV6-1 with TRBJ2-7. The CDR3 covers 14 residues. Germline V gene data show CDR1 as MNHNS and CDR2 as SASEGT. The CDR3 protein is CASSWSDSSYEQYF.

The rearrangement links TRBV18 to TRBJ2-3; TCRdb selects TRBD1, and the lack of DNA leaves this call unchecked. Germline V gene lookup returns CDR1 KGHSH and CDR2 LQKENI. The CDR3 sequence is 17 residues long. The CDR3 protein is CASSRDSRSLGTDTQYF. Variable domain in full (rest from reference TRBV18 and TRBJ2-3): NAGVMQNPRHLVRRRGQEARLRCSPMKGHSHVYWYRQLPEEGLKFMVYLQKENIIDESGMPKERFSAEFPKEGPSILRIQQVVRGDSAAYFCASSRDSRSLGTDTQYFGPGTRLTVL.

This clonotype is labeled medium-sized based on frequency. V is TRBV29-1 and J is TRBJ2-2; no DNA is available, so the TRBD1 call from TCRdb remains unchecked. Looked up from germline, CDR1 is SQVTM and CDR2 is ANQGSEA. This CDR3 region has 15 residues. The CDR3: CSVEGTGQDTGELFF.

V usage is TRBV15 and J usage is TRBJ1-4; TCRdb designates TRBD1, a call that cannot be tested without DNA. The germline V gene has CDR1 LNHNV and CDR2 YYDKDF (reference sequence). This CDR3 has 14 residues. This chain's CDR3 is CATSRGTGNEKLFF.

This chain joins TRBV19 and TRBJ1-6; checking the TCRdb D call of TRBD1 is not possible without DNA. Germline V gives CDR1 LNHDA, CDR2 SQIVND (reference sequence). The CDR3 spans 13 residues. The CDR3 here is CASADRDGSPLHF. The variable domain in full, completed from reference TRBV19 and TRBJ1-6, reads DGGITQSPKYLFRKEGQNVTLSCEQNLNHDAMYWYRQDPGQGLRLIYYSQIVNDFQKGDIAEGYSVSREKKESFPLTVTSAQKNPTAFYLCASADRDGSPLHFGNGTRLTVT.

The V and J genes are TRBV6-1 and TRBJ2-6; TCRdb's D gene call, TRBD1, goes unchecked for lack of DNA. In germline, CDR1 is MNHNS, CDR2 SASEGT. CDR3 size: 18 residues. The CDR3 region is CASSDPGTGGSGANVLTF.

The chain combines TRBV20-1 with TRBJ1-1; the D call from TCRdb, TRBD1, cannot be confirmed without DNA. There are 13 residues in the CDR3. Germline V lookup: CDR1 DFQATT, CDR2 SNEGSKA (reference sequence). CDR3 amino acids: CSGAQGVDTEAFF.

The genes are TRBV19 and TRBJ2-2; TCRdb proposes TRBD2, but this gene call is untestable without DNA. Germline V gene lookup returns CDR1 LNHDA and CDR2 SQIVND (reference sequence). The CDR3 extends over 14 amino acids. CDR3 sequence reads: CASSISLGSGELFF.

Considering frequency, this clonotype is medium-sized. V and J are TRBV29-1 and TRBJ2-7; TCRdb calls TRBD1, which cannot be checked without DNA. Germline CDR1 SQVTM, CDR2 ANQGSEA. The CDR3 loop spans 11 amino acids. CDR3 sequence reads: CSVERGYEQYF.

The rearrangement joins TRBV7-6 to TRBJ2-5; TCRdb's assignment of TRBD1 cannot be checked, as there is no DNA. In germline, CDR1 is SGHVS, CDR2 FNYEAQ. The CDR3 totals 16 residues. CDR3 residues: CASSLVSAGSQETQYF.

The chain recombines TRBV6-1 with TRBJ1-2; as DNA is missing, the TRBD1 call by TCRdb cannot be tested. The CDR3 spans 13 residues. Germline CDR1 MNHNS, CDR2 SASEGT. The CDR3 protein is CASSSGQGRGYTF.

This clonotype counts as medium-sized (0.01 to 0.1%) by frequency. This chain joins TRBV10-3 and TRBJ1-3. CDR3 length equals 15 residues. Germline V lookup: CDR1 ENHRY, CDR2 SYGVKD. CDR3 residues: CAIRSEEFSGNTIYF.

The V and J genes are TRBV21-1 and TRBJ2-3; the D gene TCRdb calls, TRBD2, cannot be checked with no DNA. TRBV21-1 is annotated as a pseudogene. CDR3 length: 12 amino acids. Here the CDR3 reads CASGKEGDTQYF.

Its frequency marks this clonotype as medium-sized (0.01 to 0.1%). The CDR3 here is CAWSHGVGDGYTF. The V call is TRBV30, the J call TRBJ1-2. The CDR3 length is 13 residues. Per the germline V gene, CDR1 is GTSNPN and CDR2 is SVGIG (reference sequence).

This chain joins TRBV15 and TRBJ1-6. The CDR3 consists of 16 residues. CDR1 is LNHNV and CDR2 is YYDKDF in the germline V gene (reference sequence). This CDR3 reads CATSTRSSSYNSPLHF.

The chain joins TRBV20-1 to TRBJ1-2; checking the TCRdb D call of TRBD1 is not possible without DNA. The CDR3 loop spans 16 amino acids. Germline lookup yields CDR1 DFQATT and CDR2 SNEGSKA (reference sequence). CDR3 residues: CSASPGTGNRVYGYTF.

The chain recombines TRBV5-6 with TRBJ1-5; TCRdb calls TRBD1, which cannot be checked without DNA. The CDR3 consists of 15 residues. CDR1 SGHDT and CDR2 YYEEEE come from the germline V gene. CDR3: CASSVTGWQGQPQHF.

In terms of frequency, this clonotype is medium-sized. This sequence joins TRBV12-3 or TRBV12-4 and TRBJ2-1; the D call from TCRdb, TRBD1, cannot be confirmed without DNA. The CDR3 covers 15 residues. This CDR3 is CASSLAGQGWGEQFF.

CDR3 loop: CAADRRYYGYTF. J is TRBJ1-2 and V is TRBV28. Germline V gives CDR1 MDHEN, CDR2 SYDVKM. The CDR3 spans 12 residues.

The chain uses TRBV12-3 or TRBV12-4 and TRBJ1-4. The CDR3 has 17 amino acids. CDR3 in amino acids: CASSEAKVRRSSEKLFF.

The CDR3 sequence is CASSLQTDEQFF. V and J are TRBV14 and TRBJ2-1. CDR3 length: 12 residues. Germline-derived CDR1 and CDR2 are SGHDN and FVKESK. The entire variable domain, with the rest obtained from reference TRBV14 and TRBJ2-1, is as follows: EAGVTQFPSHSVIEKGQTVTLRCDPISGHDNLYWYRRVMGKEIKFLLHFVKESKQDESGMPNNRFLAERTGGTYSTLKVQPAELEDSGVYFCASSLQTDEQFFGPGTRLTVL.